These 27 T cell receptor beta chains were sequenced from one sample in a study of CD8 T cells in Susac syndrome. RNA, at about 0.45 to 1 ug, was reverse transcribed with random hexamers. TCRdb redid the calling of the immunoSEQ multiplex PCR reads with MiXCR, one entry per CDR3 protein. The table lists some 160,000 distinct CDR3 sequences, around 96% of them singletons. The source material was CD8+ T cells from PBMCs. The source of these receptors is a human donor with multiple sclerosis.

The rearrangement links TRBV5-1 to TRBJ2-3, with TRBD1 matching 12 bases. The CDR3 has 17 amino acids. Germline V gene data show CDR1 as SGHRS and CDR2 as YFSETQ. Trimming cost V 7 bases and J 5 bases; bases outside gene matches: 14. This chain's CDR3 is CASLTFPGQGARDTQYF. CDR3 nucleotide sequence: TGCGCCAGCCTTACCTTTCCGGGACAGGGGGCAAGAGATACGCAGTATTTT.

The V and J genes are TRBV27 and TRBJ1-5; D call uncertain. CDR3 length: 13 amino acids. Germline values: CDR1 MNHEY, CDR2 SMNVEV (reference sequence). The V gene lost 4 bases and the J gene lost 6 bases, with 10 bases spanning the gap. CDR3 sequence (DNA): TGTGCCAGCAGTTATACGGGTGGTCAGCCCCAGCATTTT. This codes for CASSYTGGQPQHF.

The V call is TRBV11-1, the J call TRBJ2-5; D remains ambiguous. There are 15 residues in the CDR3. Per the germline V gene, CDR1 is SGHAT and CDR2 is FQDESV (reference sequence). V was shortened by 3 bases and J by 1 base, with 12 bases between the two germline ends. CDR3 loop: CASSFQPSSQETQYF. The DNA for the CDR3 is TGTGCCAGCAGCTTCCAACCGAGCTCCCAAGAGACCCAGTACTTC. Supplemented by reference TRBV11-1 and TRBJ2-5, the full variable domain reads EAEVAQSPRYKITEKSQAVAFWCDPISGHATLYWYRQILGQGPELLVQFQDESVVDDSQLPKDRFSAERLKGVDSTLKIQPAELGDSAMYLCASSFQPSSQETQYFGPGTRLLVL.

This chain connects TRBV28 to TRBJ2-3, with a possible D match to TRBD2 (5 bases). CDR1 and CDR2 from the germline V gene are MDHEN and SYDVKM. Trimming shortened V by 2 bases and J by 1 base, and 10 bases separated the two germline ends. The CDR3 covers 15 residues. CDR3 loop: CASSLGAARTDTQYF. DNA for the CDR3: TGTGCCAGCAGTTTAGGAGCGGCACGCACAGATACGCAGTATTTT.

The chain uses TRBV13 and TRBJ2-1, with 14 bases lining up with TRBD2. The V segment lost 5 bases and the J segment 6 bases; nucleotides outside the gene matches: 6. Germline V gives CDR1 PRHDT, CDR2 FYEKMQ (reference sequence). The CDR3 is 16 residues long. CDR3 region: CASSPWTSGGRNEQFF. The CDR3 DNA is TGTGCCAGCAGCCCATGGACTAGCGGGGGGCGCAATGAGCAGTTCTTC. Full variable domain (rest looked up from reference TRBV13 and TRBJ2-1): AAGVIQSPRHLIKEKRETATLKCYPIPRHDTVYWYQQGPGQDPQFLISFYEKMQSDKGSIPDRFSAQQFSDYHSELNMSSLELGDSALYFCASSPWTSGGRNEQFFGPGTRLTVL.

This chain links TRBV6-5 with TRBJ2-7; D is unresolved. Germline-derived CDR1 and CDR2 are MNHEY and SVGAGI. The CDR3 contains 12 residues. Trimming cost V 5 bases and J 4 bases, with 9 bases left between them. CDR3 loop: CASSHDTYEQYF. CDR3 coding DNA: TGTGCCAGCAGTCACGACACTTACGAGCAGTACTTC.

The chain uses TRBV9 and TRBJ2-1, with 7 positions matching TRBD2. Germline V gene sequence: CDR1 SGDLS, CDR2 YYNGEE. The length of the CDR3 is 15 residues. Unmatched junction bases numbered 5, after V lost 4 bases and J lost 1 base. The CDR3 sequence is CASSLAGASYNEQFF. CDR3 in DNA: TGTGCCAGCAGCCTGGCGGGAGCGTCCTACAATGAGCAGTTCTTC.

The V and J genes are TRBV20-1 and TRBJ1-4; D might be TRBD1 (5 bases). This CDR3 contains 13 residues. The V and J ends lost 6 bases and 8 bases respectively, with 16 bases between them. Germline V CDR1 and CDR2: DFQATT, SNEGSKA (reference sequence). The chain's CDR3 is CSAPHGWGEKLFF. The CDR3 DNA sequence: TGCAGTGCACCCCATGGGTGGGGCGAAAAACTGTTTTTT.

This chain joins TRBV13 and TRBJ2-1, with 10 bases fitting TRBD2. The CDR3 sequence is 16 residues long. V lost 5 bases and J lost 0; bases outside the gene matches: 4. CDR1 is PRHDT, CDR2 FYEKMQ, per germline (reference sequence). CDR3 protein: CASSLAGVSSYNEQFF. The CDR3 DNA follows: TGTGCCAGCAGCCTAGCGGGGGTCAGCTCCTACAATGAGCAGTTCTTC.

The gene calls are TRBV12-3 or TRBV12-4 and TRBJ2-7; D might be TRBD1 (5 bases). CDR3 length: 13 amino acids. V was shortened by 6 bases and J by 5 bases, with 14 bases between the two germline ends. The DNA of the CDR3 is TGTGCCAGCAGCCTAGGGGCGTCCGACGAGCAGTACTTC. Residues: CASSLGASDEQYF.

The rearrangement joins TRBV10-3 to TRBJ2-6; 9 positions agree with TRBD1. Germline CDR1 is ENHRY and CDR2 is SYGVKD. The length of the CDR3 is 16 residues. The V segment lost 3 bases and the J segment 4 bases; nucleotides outside the gene matches: 4. This CDR3 is CAISEQGAGGANVLTF. In DNA form, the CDR3 reads TGTGCCATCAGTGAACAGGGGGCAGGAGGGGCCAACGTCCTGACTTTC.

The genes are TRBV9 and TRBJ2-3; 8 bases align to TRBD2. V gave up 3 bases and J gave up 1 base; unmatched junction bases: 7. This CDR3 spans 16 amino acids. CDR1 and CDR2 (germline): SGDLS, YYNGEE. DNA of the CDR3: TGTGCCAGCAGCGCCCATCTGCGGGAGGGCACAGATACGCAGTATTTT. Its protein product is CASSAHLREGTDTQYF.

V is TRBV29-1 and J is TRBJ2-4; D is uncertain. V was clipped by 5 bases and J by 0 bases, with 8 bases between them. Germline-derived CDR1 and CDR2 are SQVTM and ANQGSEA. The CDR3 totals 13 residues. The CDR3 loop reads CSVRVLAKNIQYF. The CDR3 nucleotides read TGCAGCGTTAGGGTTCTAGCCAAAAACATTCAGTACTTC.

The chain employs TRBV30 and TRBJ2-3; 9 bases fit TRBD2. Trimming cost V 7 bases and J 0 bases; bases outside gene matches: 11. Per germline, CDR1 GTSNPN and CDR2 SVGIG (reference sequence). CDR3 length: 16 amino acids. CDR3 in amino acids: CASLAGPTCSTDTQYF. Written as DNA, the CDR3 is TGTGCCTCCCTAGCGGGGCCCACTTGTAGCACAGATACGCAGTATTTT.

The rearrangement uses TRBV28 and TRBJ1-2; weak D call: TRBD1 (5 bases). V was shortened by 1 base and J by 6 bases, with 21 bases between the two germline ends. Germline V CDR1 and CDR2: MDHEN, SYDVKM. The CDR3 is 17 amino acids. CDR3 in DNA: TGTGCCAGCAGTTTATTAGTTTCGGCAGGGATTGGTGATGGCTACACCTTC. The encoded protein is CASSLLVSAGIGDGYTF.

The chain joins TRBV9 to TRBJ2-1; D gene ambiguous. Trimming removed 0 bases from V and 5 bases from J, with 6 bases in between. The CDR3 has 13 amino acids. From germline, CDR1 is SGDLS and CDR2 YYNGEE. The CDR3 loop is CASSVGQDNEQFF. The CDR3 DNA is TGTGCCAGCAGCGTAGGGCAGGACAATGAGCAGTTCTTC.

J is TRBJ2-1 and V is TRBV29-1; 8 nucleotides agree with TRBD2. The CDR3 runs to 14 residues. CDR1 is SQVTM and CDR2 is ANQGSEA in the germline V gene. The V and J ends lost 4 bases and 5 bases, in that order; junction bases with no gene match: 7. CDR3 in DNA: TGCAGCGTTGTTTTAGCGGGGTTGGACAATGAGCAGTTCTTC. Translation gives CSVVLAGLDNEQFF.

This chain joins TRBV15 and TRBJ1-5; 10 nucleotides align to TRBD1. Per germline, CDR1 LNHNV and CDR2 YYDKDF (reference sequence). J lost 2 bases, V lost 1 base, and 5 bases had no gene match. CDR3 length: 17 residues. CDR3: CATSRGGGTGGNQPQHF. As DNA, the CDR3 is TGTGCCACCAGCAGAGGGGGTGGGACAGGGGGCAATCAGCCCCAGCATTTT.

The V gene is TRBV29-1, the J gene TRBJ2-1; 8 bases line up with TRBD1. CDR1 and CDR2 from the germline V gene are SQVTM and ANQGSEA. Losses at the gene ends were 0 bases for V and 8 bases for J; bases not matched to a gene: 9. CDR3 size: 15 residues. The CDR3 spells CSVEEARGLYDEQFF. The CDR3 nucleotides are TGCAGCGTTGAAGAGGCCAGGGGGCTTTATGATGAGCAGTTCTTC.

The chain recombines TRBV27 with TRBJ2-7, with TRBD2 matching 8 bases. J gave up 3 bases and V 4 bases, and 8 bases lay outside the gene matches. Germline V gives CDR1 MNHEY, CDR2 SMNVEV (reference sequence). The length of the CDR3 is 15 residues. The CDR3 region is CASSWSSGARYEQYF. The CDR3 coding sequence is TGTGCCAGCAGTTGGAGTAGCGGGGCTCGCTACGAGCAGTACTTC.

V usage is TRBV9 and J usage is TRBJ1-5; 7 bases fit TRBD1. The CDR3 has 14 residues. Trimming took 3 bases from V and 5 from J; bases not matched to a gene: 5. The germline CDR1 and CDR2 sequences are SGDLS and YYNGEE. Here the CDR3 DNA reads TGTGCCAGCAGCGGACAGGGTGGCGATCAGCCCCAGCATTTT. Translated: CASSGQGGDQPQHF.

The V and J genes are TRBV24-1 and TRBJ2-1; D gene uncertain. Trimming removed 7 bases from V and 11 bases from J, with 17 bases in between. There are 13 residues in the CDR3. Germline values: CDR1 KGHDR, CDR2 SFDVKD. CDR3 region: CATRRTGESKQFF. CDR3 nucleotides: TGTGCCACCAGACGGACCGGAGAGTCAAAGCAGTTCTTC.

The chain uses TRBV4-1 and TRBJ2-5; maybe TRBD2 (5 bases). The CDR3 totals 15 residues. Germline V gives CDR1 MGHRA, CDR2 YSYEKL. V was shortened by 1 base and J by 4 bases, with 13 bases between the two germline ends. CDR3 nucleotides: TGCGCCAGCAGCCAAGCTACTAGGTCCCCAGAGACCCAGTACTTC. Translated, it gives CASSQATRSPETQYF.

The chain couples TRBV28 to TRBJ2-1; D is perhaps TRBD2 (6 bases). Germline CDR1 is MDHEN and CDR2 is SYDVKM. The CDR3 sequence is 15 residues long. V shed 5 bases and J shed 8 bases, with 19 bases lying between them. Written as DNA, the CDR3 is TGTGCCAGCAGTCCTGGGCAAGGGACTCGCGATGAGCAGTTCTTC. The encoded protein is CASSPGQGTRDEQFF.

The chain couples TRBV12-3 or TRBV12-4 to TRBJ1-2; no clear D. The CDR3 runs to 11 residues. With 0 bases removed from V and 8 bases from J, the gap between germline ends came to 4 bases. This CDR3 reads CASSLAPGYTF. The CDR3 DNA is TGTGCCAGCAGTTTAGCCCCAGGCTACACCTTC.

The V gene is TRBV7-3, the J gene TRBJ2-1; D is ambiguous. Germline V gives CDR1 SGHTA, CDR2 FQGTGA. V was shortened by 6 bases and J by 0 bases, with 15 bases between the two germline ends. The CDR3 has 16 amino acids. CDR3 in amino acids: CASSPDSRSSYNEQFF. DNA for the CDR3: TGTGCCAGCAGTCCCGACTCGCGTAGCTCCTACAATGAGCAGTTCTTC.

This clonotype has a single count. The chain carries TRBV7-9 and TRBJ1-2; tentatively, D is TRBD1 (5 bases). V was trimmed by 11 bases and J by 7 bases, leaving 17 bases between them. This CDR3 is 12 amino acids long. Per the germline V gene, CDR1 is SEHNR and CDR2 is FQNEAQ (reference sequence). CDR3 region: CAVPVGALGYTF. CDR3 nucleotide sequence: TGTGCCGTCCCTGTTGGGGCTCTTGGCTACACCTTC.